The following is a T cell receptor beta chain sequence with its context. Its antigen is not known. Sequencing was performed with immunoSEQ multiplex PCR; in TCRdb, only in-frame clones are kept and a portion is missing. The repertoire holds roughly 20,000 clones, with around 90% as singletons. This entry comes from a study of T cells after posttransplantation cyclophosphamide. Points from the study as a whole: Recipient CMV seropositivity and CMV reactivation strongly tracked TRB clonality. Donor CD8+ memory clones often dominated recipient blood repertoires at later times.

Control samples came 1 year after myeloablative marrow transplants with methotrexate plus calcineurin inhibitor. Sequencing was performed on PBMCs, taken after an allogeneic stem cell transplant with a calcineurin inhibitor and methotrexate. This clonotype originated in a female patient between 50 and 60 years old who received an allogeneic stem cell transplant from an unrelated donor, was CMV-positive, and had chronic GVHD only. Among the T cells, some may be from the graft donor.

The DNA of the CDR3 is TGTGCCAGCATGTTAACAGGGTCATTTGGAAACACCATATATTTT. Translation: CASMLTGSFGNTIYF. V is TRBV27 and J is TRBJ1-3; a possible D gene is TRBD1 (6 bases). V gave up 7 bases and J gave up 3 bases, with 16 bases separating them. The CDR3 is 15 amino acids. Looked up from germline, CDR1 is MNHEY and CDR2 is SMNVEV (reference sequence).